The next 21 T cell receptor beta chains were all read from a single sample in a study of beta chain features in type 1 diabetes. Reverse transcribing all isolated RNA meant expressed TCRB transcripts were sequenced. Repertoires were generated with immunoSEQ multiplex PCR, while TCRdb's copy carries only in-frame clones and drops some. The table records 200,000 to 250,000 clones, about 30% of them present only once. The sequenced material came from central memory CD4+ T cells from blood. Every receptor here comes from a man aged 25-45 years in good health.

V and J are TRBV29-1 and TRBJ1-3, with 7 bases lining up with TRBD1. Trimming removed 3 bases from V and 4 bases from J; junction bases left unmatched: 3. Germline assignment: CDR1 SQVTM and CDR2 ANQGSEA. The CDR3 loop spans 13 amino acids. CDR3 residues: CSVDPDRGNTIYF. CDR3 nucleotides: TGCAGCGTTGATCCGGACAGGGGAAACACCATATATTTT.

This chain joins TRBV14 and TRBJ2-7; 7 bases line up with TRBD2. The germline V gene has CDR1 SGHDN and CDR2 FVKESK. V lost 4 bases to trimming and J lost 0 bases; unmatched junction nucleotides: 6. This CDR3 is built from 15 residues. CDR3 sequence (DNA): TGTGCCAGCAGCCGGGCTCCGGGAGGCTCCTACGAGCAGTACTTC. Residues: CASSRAPGGSYEQYF.

The chain has TRBV11-2 and TRBJ2-5; D gene ambiguous. Germline V gene sequence: CDR1 SGHAT, CDR2 FQNNGV. V shed 5 bases and J shed 2 bases, with 9 bases lying between them. CDR3 length equals 13 residues. The CDR3 DNA follows: TGTGCCAGCAGCCCCGGCCGGCAAGAGACCCAGTACTTC. This encodes CASSPGRQETQYF. The full variable domain, completed using reference TRBV11-2 and TRBJ2-5, is EAGVAQSPRYKIIEKRQSVAFWCNPISGHATLYWYQQILGQGPKLLIQFQNNGVVDDSQLPKDRFSAERLKGVDSTLKIQPAKLEDSAVYLCASSPGRQETQYFGPGTRLLVL.

This clone was detected ten times or more. The rearrangement links TRBV7-9 to TRBJ2-5; tentative D call: TRBD2 (6 bases). Trimming stripped 4 bases from V and 7 bases from J, with 13 bases between. The germline gives CDR1 SEHNR, CDR2 FQNEAQ (reference sequence). The CDR3 covers 13 residues. CDR3: CASSSERAGTQYF. CDR3 nucleotide sequence: TGTGCCAGCAGCTCCGAACGAGCGGGGACCCAGTACTTC.

This clone turned up a few times. V usage is TRBV2 and J usage is TRBJ2-5; no reliable D call. The length of the CDR3 is 13 residues. Trimming stripped 8 bases from V and 2 bases from J, with 12 bases between. The germline gives CDR1 SNHLY, CDR2 FYNNEI. The CDR3 spells CASEGNGQETQYF. In nucleotides, the CDR3 is TGTGCCAGCGAAGGTAATGGGCAAGAGACCCAGTACTTC.

The chain carries TRBV23-1 and TRBJ2-1; no firm D call. TRBV23-1 is flagged as an ORF with uncertain function. Between the trimmed V and J ends, which lost 3 bases and 3 bases, there was a span of 12 bases. The CDR3 covers 15 residues. The chain's CDR3 is CASSHNRELYNEQFF. The CDR3 nucleotides read TGCGCCAGCAGTCATAACAGAGAACTCTACAATGAGCAGTTCTTC.

The CDR3 is CASSFTGADQPQHF. The CDR3 region has the DNA TGTGCCAGCAGCTTTACAGGGGCTGATCAGCCCCAGCATTTT. The chain combines TRBV7-8 with TRBJ1-5; the match to TRBD1 covers 7 bases. Trimming cost V 3 bases and J 5 bases; bases outside gene matches: 4. The CDR3 is made up of 14 amino acids. CDR1 and CDR2 from the germline V gene are SGHVS and FQNEAQ.

This chain connects TRBV5-1 to TRBJ2-1; possible D gene TRBD2, 6 bases. Germline CDR1 and CDR2: SGHRS and YFSETQ. V shed 5 bases and J shed 4 bases, with 13 bases lying between them. The CDR3 loop spans 14 amino acids. CDR3 coding DNA: TGCGCCAGCAGGACTAGAGCCTTATACAATGAGCAGTTCTTC. It codes for CASRTRALYNEQFF.

This clone has ten or more counts. The chain is built from TRBV11-2 and TRBJ2-3; D remains unclear. Germline V gene lookup returns CDR1 SGHAT and CDR2 FQNNGV. V was shortened by 0 bases and J by 2 bases, with 9 bases between the two germline ends. The CDR3 runs 15 residues. The CDR3 coding sequence is TGTGCCAGCAGCTTAGACGGCGCGACCACAGATACGCAGTATTTT. The encoded protein is CASSLDGATTDTQYF. The whole variable domain, remainder taken from reference TRBV11-2 and TRBJ2-3, is EAGVAQSPRYKIIEKRQSVAFWCNPISGHATLYWYQQILGQGPKLLIQFQNNGVVDDSQLPKDRFSAERLKGVDSTLKIQPAKLEDSAVYLCASSLDGATTDTQYFGPGTRLTVL.

The J gene is TRBJ2-7, the V gene TRBV30, with D possibly being TRBD1 (6 bases). The CDR3 is 14 amino acids. Trimming took 5 bases from V and 6 from J, leaving 20 bases between them. Germline assignment: CDR1 GTSNPN and CDR2 SVGIG (reference sequence). The CDR3, as DNA: TGTGCCTGGTTTGGTAAGACAGGTTCGCGCGAGCAGTACTTC. It encodes CAWFGKTGSREQYF.

This clone has more than one count but fewer than ten. The chain recombines TRBV6-1 with TRBJ2-7, with D tentatively TRBD1 (5 bases). The CDR3 covers 15 residues. Trimming took 2 bases from V and 5 from J, leaving 16 bases between them. CDR1 MNHNS and CDR2 SASEGT come from the germline V gene. CDR3 nucleotide sequence: TGTGCCAGCAGTGAACGCCTGGCTTCAGGGCACGAGCAGTACTTC. Translation gives CASSERLASGHEQYF.

This clone has more than one count but fewer than ten. The V and J genes are TRBV5-1 and TRBJ1-1; TRBD1 aligns across 9 bases. CDR3 length equals 13 residues. Germline CDR1 is SGHRS and CDR2 is YFSETQ. V dropped 0 bases and J dropped 10; count of bases not matched to a gene: 4. The CDR3 sequence is CASSLGTGVAAFF. The CDR3, as DNA: TGCGCCAGCAGCTTGGGGACAGGGGTTGCAGCTTTCTTT.

This clone has a handful of counts. The rearrangement joins TRBV30 to TRBJ2-6; D is uncertain. CDR1 GTSNPN and CDR2 SVGIG come from the germline V gene (reference sequence). V lost 0 bases to trimming and J lost 2 bases, with 8 bases between them. The CDR3 extends over 15 amino acids. The CDR3, as DNA: TGTGCCTGGAGTGTACTCGAGACTGGGGCCAACGTCCTGACTTTC. It encodes CAWSVLETGANVLTF.

This clone was observed a handful of times. The J gene is TRBJ1-1, the V gene TRBV18; TRBD1 aligns across 7 bases. The CDR3 has 14 amino acids. J was trimmed by 8 bases and V by 3 bases; bases with no gene match: 9. Germline values: CDR1 KGHSH, CDR2 LQKENI. CDR3 in amino acids: CASSPSGQYGEAFF. In DNA, the CDR3 is TGTGCCAGCTCACCCTCGGGACAGTACGGGGAAGCTTTCTTT.

This clone has a handful of counts. V and J are TRBV11-2 and TRBJ2-3; D unclear. The CDR3 is 13 amino acids. Germline CDR1 is SGHAT and CDR2 is FQNNGV. Trimming cost V 5 bases and J 10 bases, with 16 bases left between them. The CDR3 DNA follows: TGTGCCAGCAGCCCGGGTGGGGAAGGGCCGCAGTATTTT. Its protein product is CASSPGGEGPQYF.

The chain uses TRBV10-3 and TRBJ1-3; D gene uncertain. The germline V and J ends were trimmed by 4 bases and 0 bases, with 10 bases remaining between them. The CDR3 is 15 residues long. In germline, CDR1 is ENHRY, CDR2 SYGVKD. This chain's CDR3 is CAISAWGISGNTIYF. DNA of the CDR3: TGTGCCATCAGTGCCTGGGGTATCTCTGGAAACACCATATATTTT.

The V and J genes are TRBV25-1 and TRBJ2-5, with a tentative D call TRBD1 (6 bases). CDR3 length: 15 residues. In germline, CDR1 is MGHDK, CDR2 SYGVNS. Trimming removed 2 bases at V and 5 bases at J, with 15 bases between. CDR3: CASSEVRGSRETQYF. CDR3 coding DNA: TGTGCCAGCAGTGAAGTCAGGGGAAGTCGGGAGACCCAGTACTTC.

This clone was seen more than once but under ten times. The CDR3 DNA reads as TGTGCCAGCAGCGCAACACGAGACACTGAAGCTTTCTTT. It encodes CASSATRDTEAFF. The rearrangement uses TRBV7-2 and TRBJ1-1; D remains ambiguous. CDR3 length: 13 residues. Germline CDR1 SGHTA, CDR2 FQGNSA. Trimming shortened V by 5 bases and J by 3 bases, and 10 bases separated the two germline ends. The entire variable domain, with the rest obtained from reference TRBV7-2 and TRBJ1-1, is as follows: GAGVSQSPSNKVTEKGKDVELRCDPISGHTALYWYRQSLGQGLEFLIYFQGNSAPDKSGLPSDRFSAERTGGSVSTLTIQRTQQEDSAVYLCASSATRDTEAFFGQGTRLTVV.

About this clone itself: Within the sample, other DNA sequences also encode this same CDR3. V gene TRBV4-3 combines with J gene TRBJ2-3; 7 positions agree with TRBD2. This CDR3 spans 15 amino acids. CDR1 LGHNA and CDR2 YSLEER come from the germline V gene. V lost 1 base, J lost 3 bases, and 4 bases stayed unmatched. The CDR3 loop is CASSQVHGGTDTQYF. The CDR3 DNA reads TGCGCCAGCAGCCAAGTTCACGGGGGGACAGATACGCAGTATTTT.

This chain joins TRBV7-9 and TRBJ1-2, with TRBD1 identical over 10 bases. This CDR3 spans 17 amino acids. Germline V gene lookup returns CDR1 SEHNR and CDR2 FQNEAQ (reference sequence). V trimming: 4 bases; J trimming: 4 bases; junction bases outside the gene matches: 12. The CDR3: CASSYAGTGATPYGYTF. In DNA form, the CDR3 reads TGTGCCAGCAGCTACGCCGGGACAGGGGCCACCCCCTATGGCTACACCTTC. Based on the CDR3 plus reference TRBV7-9 and TRBJ1-2, the full variable domain is DTGVSQNPRHKITKRGQNVTFRCDPISEHNRLYWYRQTLGQGPEFLTYFQNEAQLEKSRLLSDRFSAERPKGSFSTLEIQRTEQGDSAMYLCASSYAGTGATPYGYTFGSGTRLTVV.

This chain joins TRBV5-1 and TRBJ2-3; D remains unclear. The CDR3 consists of 12 residues. The germline V gene has CDR1 SGHRS and CDR2 YFSETQ. V lost 2 bases to trimming and J lost 6 bases, with 7 bases between them. CDR3 coding DNA: TGCGCCAGCAGCTTACCACCTGATACGCAGTATTTT. Protein sequence: CASSLPPDTQYF.